The sequence of this T cell receptor (beta chain) was determined in a study of cytotoxic CD8 clonotypes in ibrutinib-treated CLL. Frozen PBMC stocks contributed roughly 2.1 micrograms of genomic DNA to the TCR beta libraries. Sequenced by immunoSEQ multiplex PCR; TCRdb stores in-frame clones only, minus some. The sample consists of about 200,000 clones, approximately 72% of them appearing once. CDR1 is LNHDA and CDR2 is SQIVND in the germline V gene (reference sequence). Trimming removed 5 bases at V and 9 bases at J, with 20 bases between. The CDR3 extends over 15 amino acids. A few counts support this clone.

The material sequenced was PBMCs, taken after 24 months of ibrutinib treatment. The sequence derives from a human donor with chronic lymphocytic leukemia. The genes are TRBV19 and TRBJ1-5, with a weak D call TRBD1 (5 bases). Here the CDR3 DNA reads TGTGCCAGTAGTCCCTGGGACCTGACAGCGTGGCCCCAGCATTTT. It is translated as CASSPWDLTAWPQHF.